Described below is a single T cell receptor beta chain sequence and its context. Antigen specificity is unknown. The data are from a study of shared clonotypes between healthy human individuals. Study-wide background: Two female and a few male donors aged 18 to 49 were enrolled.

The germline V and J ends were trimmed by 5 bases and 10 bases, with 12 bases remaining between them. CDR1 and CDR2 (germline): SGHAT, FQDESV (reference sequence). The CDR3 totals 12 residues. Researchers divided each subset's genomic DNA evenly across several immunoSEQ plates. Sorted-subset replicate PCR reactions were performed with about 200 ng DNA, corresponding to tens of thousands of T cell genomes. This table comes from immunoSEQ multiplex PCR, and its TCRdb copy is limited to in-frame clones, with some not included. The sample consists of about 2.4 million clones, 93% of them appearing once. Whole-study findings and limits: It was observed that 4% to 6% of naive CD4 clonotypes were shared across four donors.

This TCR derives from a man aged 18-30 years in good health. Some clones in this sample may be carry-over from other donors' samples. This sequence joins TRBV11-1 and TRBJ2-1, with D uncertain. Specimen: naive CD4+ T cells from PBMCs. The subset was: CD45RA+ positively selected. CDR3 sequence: CASSVGWGEQFF. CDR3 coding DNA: TGTGCCAGCAGCGTCGGTTGGGGAGAGCAGTTCTTC.